Listed below are T cell receptor beta chains from one sample, sequenced in a study of Ad26.COV2.S vaccination and SARS-CoV-2 variants. Here immunoSEQ multiplex PCR was the method, and the copy in TCRdb shows in-frame clones only, minus some. This sample has over 350,000 clones; 70% to 90% occur once, and the top ten carry 3% to 3.5%. Source: peripheral blood, taken in a trial of Ad26.COV2.S vaccine versus placebo. The receptors here all came from a person between 18 and 60 years old who received the Ad26.COV2.S COVID-19 vaccine or a placebo. CDR3s include the opening cysteine and the closing phenylalanine or tryptophan. Each record gives: V gene, D gene, clone size, J gene, CDR3 protein, CDR3 DNA. A D gene is named only where the DNA matches it firmly. Rows give clone size only sometimes, using once, few, many, or a class for an expanded clone.

V: TRBV16
D: TRBD1
size: .
J: TRBJ2-7
CDR3: CASSNVPSGQGAHEQYF
DNA: TGTGCCAGCAGTAATGTTCCTTCGGGACAGGGGGCCCACGAGCAGTACTTC

V: TRBV12-5
D: .
size: .
J: TRBJ1-3
CDR3: CASPVRSGNTIYF
DNA: TGTGCTAGTCCGGTCCGGAGCGGGAACACCATATATTTT

V: TRBV5-1
D: TRBD2
size: .
J: TRBJ2-3
CDR3: CASSVMTSGDTDTQYF
DNA: TGCGCCAGCAGCGTAATGACTAGCGGGGACACAGATACGCAGTATTTT

V: TRBV18
D: TRBD1
size: .
J: TRBJ1-1
CDR3: CASSPLTGVNTEAFF
DNA: TGTGCCAGCTCACCCCTAACAGGGGTGAACACTGAAGCTTTCTTT

V: TRBV7-2
D: TRBD1
size: .
J: TRBJ2-1
CDR3: CASSRTGDNEQFF
DNA: TGTGCCAGCAGCAGGACAGGGGACAATGAGCAGTTCTTC

V: TRBV6-5
D: TRBD1
size: .
J: TRBJ2-1
CDR3: CASTTATQGWNEQFF
DNA: TGTGCCAGCACCACTGCGACACAGGGGTGGAATGAGCAGTTCTTC

V: TRBV7-6
D: TRBD1
size: .
J: TRBJ1-4
CDR3: CASSATRPGTGGPHNEKLFF
DNA: TGTGCCAGCAGCGCAACGCGTCCGGGGACAGGGGGACCTCACAATGAAAAACTGTTTTTT

V: TRBV28
D: .
size: .
J: TRBJ2-7
CDR3: CASSYWGDEQYF
DNA: TGTGCCAGCAGTTATTGGGGCGACGAGCAGTACTTC

V: TRBV2
D: TRBD2
size: .
J: TRBJ2-1
CDR3: CASTQTGLAGGRYTNEQFF
DNA: TGTGCCAGCACCCAAACGGGACTAGCGGGGGGGCGATATACAAATGAGCAGTTCTTC

V: TRBV5-1
D: .
size: .
J: TRBJ2-2
CDR3: CASRQGPLVGELFF
DNA: TGCGCCAGCAGACAGGGTCCTTTGGTTGGGGAGCTGTTTTTT

V: TRBV7-9
D: .
size: .
J: TRBJ1-1
CDR3: CASSFSQGNTEAFF
DNA: TGTGCCAGCAGCTTCTCGCAGGGGAACACTGAAGCTTTCTTT

V: TRBV6-6
D: .
size: .
J: TRBJ1-1
CDR3: CASSYPTGTEAFF
DNA: TGTGCCAGCAGTTACCCGACAGGCACTGAAGCTTTCTTT

V: TRBV7-9
D: .
size: .
J: TRBJ1-5
CDR3: CASSLGESQPQHF
DNA: TGTGCCAGCAGCTTAGGAGAATCCCAGCCCCAGCATTTT

V: TRBV5-6
D: TRBD1
size: few
J: TRBJ1-2
CDR3: CASSLTSWDRGRIGYGYTF
DNA: TGTGCCAGCAGCTTGACGTCCTGGGACAGGGGGCGTATCGGCTATGGCTACACCTTC

V: TRBV7-9
D: .
size: .
J: TRBJ2-7
CDR3: CASSHRDTPREQYF
DNA: TGTGCCAGCAGCCACCGGGACACCCCTCGGGAGCAGTACTTC

V: TRBV5-1
D: .
size: .
J: TRBJ1-4
CDR3: CASSRLQGTNEKLFF
DNA: TGCGCCAGCAGCCGCTTACAGGGAACTAATGAAAAACTGTTTTTT

V: TRBV13
D: TRBD1
size: .
J: TRBJ1-1
CDR3: CASSFIRGRYTEAFF
DNA: TGTGCCAGCAGCTTCATAAGGGGGCGGTACACTGAAGCTTTCTTT

V: TRBV9
D: TRBD1
size: .
J: TRBJ2-3
CDR3: CASSVSQGAETQYF
DNA: TGTGCCAGCAGCGTATCCCAGGGGGCAGAGACGCAGTATTTT

V: TRBV18
D: .
size: .
J: TRBJ2-7
CDR3: CASSGSYEQYF
DNA: TGTGCCAGCTCAGGGTCCTACGAGCAGTACTTC

V: TRBV30
D: .
size: .
J: TRBJ2-3
CDR3: CAWSVRGRVVGTDTQYF
DNA: TGTGCCTGGAGTGTACGGGGCAGGGTGGTTGGCACAGATACGCAGTATTTT

V: TRBV6-5
D: .
size: once
J: TRBJ1-6
CDR3: CASSYDGALNSPLHF
DNA: TGTGCCAGCAGTTACGATGGAGCTCTAAATTCACCCCTCCACTTT

V: TRBV19
D: TRBD1
size: .
J: TRBJ2-7
CDR3: CASSSPDRGLYEQYF
DNA: TGTGCCAGTAGTTCGCCGGACAGGGGGTTGTACGAGCAGTACTTC

V: TRBV18
D: TRBD1
size: .
J: TRBJ1-1
CDR3: CASSPPHRQGFTEAFF
DNA: TGTGCCAGCTCACCACCACACCGACAGGGATTCACTGAAGCTTTCTTT

V: TRBV6-2/TRBV6-3
D: .
size: .
J: TRBJ1-5
CDR3: CASSYPPRGKTGQPQHF
DNA: TGTGCCAGCAGTTACCCCCCGAGGGGGAAGACGGGTCAGCCCCAGCATTTT

V: TRBV13
D: TRBD1
size: .
J: TRBJ1-1
CDR3: CASSLETGANTEAFF
DNA: TGTGCCAGCAGCTTAGAGACAGGGGCGAACACTGAAGCTTTCTTT

V: TRBV6-5
D: .
size: .
J: TRBJ1-3
CDR3: CASIPDRSGNTIYF
DNA: TGTGCCAGCATTCCGGACAGATCTGGAAACACCATATATTTT

V: TRBV11-2
D: .
size: .
J: TRBJ2-3
CDR3: CASSLYTGTQPDTQYF
DNA: TGTGCCAGCAGCTTATACACCGGGACTCAGCCGGATACGCAGTATTTT

V: TRBV25-1
D: .
size: few
J: TRBJ1-2
CDR3: CASSDHNGNYGYTF
DNA: TGTGCCAGCAGTGACCATAACGGTAACTATGGCTACACCTTC

V: TRBV4-3
D: TRBD1
size: .
J: TRBJ1-1
CDR3: CASGQGLNTEAFF
DNA: TGCGCCAGCGGACAGGGGTTGAACACTGAAGCTTTCTTT

V: TRBV5-1
D: .
size: .
J: TRBJ1-2
CDR3: CASSLAVGSNYGYTF
DNA: TGCGCCAGCAGCTTGGCAGTCGGCTCTAACTATGGCTACACCTTC

V: TRBV29-1
D: .
size: .
J: TRBJ1-1
CDR3: CSVEVGTTSAFF
DNA: TGCAGCGTTGAAGTCGGGACGACATCAGCTTTCTTT

V: TRBV6-6
D: .
size: .
J: TRBJ1-5
CDR3: CASSYWNQPQHF
DNA: TGTGCCAGCAGTTACTGGAATCAGCCCCAGCATTTT

V: TRBV6-6
D: TRBD1
size: .
J: TRBJ1-3
CDR3: CASSSLDRAGGNTIYF
DNA: TGTGCCAGCAGCTCCCTGGACAGGGCAGGGGGAAACACCATATATTTT

V: TRBV6-5
D: TRBD1
size: .
J: TRBJ1-1
CDR3: CASSLADRGRTEAFF
DNA: TGTGCCAGCAGTTTAGCAGACAGGGGGCGGACTGAAGCTTTCTTT

V: TRBV7-2
D: .
size: few
J: TRBJ1-4
CDR3: CASRRQGRGFSEKLFF
DNA: TGTGCCAGCAGACGCCAGGGTCGGGGGTTTAGTGAAAAACTGTTTTTT

V: TRBV2
D: TRBD1
size: once
J: TRBJ1-3
CDR3: CASSSTGSGGNTIYF
DNA: TGTGCCAGCAGTTCGACAGGGTCCGGTGGAAACACCATATATTTT

V: TRBV5-1
D: .
size: .
J: TRBJ1-1
CDR3: CASSLDGEAFF
DNA: TGCGCCAGCAGCTTGGACGGTGAAGCTTTCTTT

V: TRBV24-1
D: .
size: .
J: TRBJ1-2
CDR3: CATSPGQSSGYTF
DNA: TGTGCCACCAGTCCGGGACAATCCTCTGGCTACACCTTC

V: TRBV15
D: .
size: .
J: TRBJ1-4
CDR3: CATSRDGQVGEKLFF
DNA: TGTGCCACCAGCAGAGACGGCCAAGTCGGTGAAAAACTGTTTTTT

V: TRBV10-3
D: .
size: .
J: TRBJ1-1
CDR3: CAIIERGRAFF
DNA: TGTGCCATCATAGAGCGTGGTAGAGCTTTCTTT

V: TRBV10-3
D: TRBD1
size: .
J: TRBJ1-1
CDR3: CAISRDRGNTEAFF
DNA: TGTGCCATCAGCCGGGACAGGGGGAACACTGAAGCTTTCTTT

V: TRBV7-2
D: .
size: .
J: TRBJ2-7
CDR3: CASSAQGHEQYF
DNA: TGTGCCAGCAGCGCACAGGGACACGAGCAGTACTTC

V: TRBV15
D: .
size: .
J: TRBJ1-1
CDR3: CATSRRSRMNTEAFF
DNA: TGTGCCACCAGCAGACGCTCCCGTATGAACACTGAAGCTTTCTTT

V: TRBV19
D: .
size: .
J: TRBJ2-2
CDR3: CASSPNIDYGGGELFF
DNA: TGTGCCAGTAGTCCGAACATCGACTACGGGGGCGGGGAGCTGTTTTTT

V: TRBV29-1
D: .
size: .
J: TRBJ2-3
CDR3: CSVPATGTDTQYF
DNA: TGCAGCGTTCCAGCGACAGGCACAGATACGCAGTATTTT

V: TRBV7-6
D: TRBD2
size: .
J: TRBJ2-3
CDR3: CASSSSLAGSTDTQYF
DNA: TGTGCCAGCAGCTCTTCACTAGCGGGGAGCACAGATACGCAGTATTTT

V: TRBV7-9
D: .
size: .
J: TRBJ1-4
CDR3: CASSANIGEKLFF
DNA: TGTGCCAGCAGCGCCAACATCGGTGAAAAACTGTTTTTT

V: TRBV4-1
D: TRBD2
size: .
J: TRBJ2-1
CDR3: CASSQDPTRGGSSYNEQFF
DNA: TGCGCCAGCAGCCAAGACCCTACGCGGGGGGGAAGCTCCTACAATGAGCAGTTCTTC

V: TRBV19
D: .
size: .
J: TRBJ2-3
CDR3: CASSIVWRQGTDTQYF
DNA: TGTGCCAGTAGTATAGTTTGGAGACAGGGCACAGATACGCAGTATTTT

V: TRBV2
D: TRBD1
size: .
J: TRBJ1-2
CDR3: CASTEQGNYGYTF
DNA: TGTGCCAGCACCGAACAGGGGAACTATGGCTACACCTTC

V: TRBV5-1
D: .
size: .
J: TRBJ2-3
CDR3: CASSVGASNTDTQYF
DNA: TGCGCCAGCAGCGTTGGGGCCAGTAACACAGATACGCAGTATTTT